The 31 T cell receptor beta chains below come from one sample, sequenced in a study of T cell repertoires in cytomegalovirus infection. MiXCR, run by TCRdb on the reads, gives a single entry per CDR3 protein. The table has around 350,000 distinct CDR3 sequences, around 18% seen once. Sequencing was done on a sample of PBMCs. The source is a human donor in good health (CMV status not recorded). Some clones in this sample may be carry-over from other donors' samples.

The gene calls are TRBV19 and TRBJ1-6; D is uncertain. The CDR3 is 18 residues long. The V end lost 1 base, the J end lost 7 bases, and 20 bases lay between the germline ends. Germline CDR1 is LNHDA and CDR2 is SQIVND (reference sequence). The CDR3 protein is CASSIVGFAGTGNSPLHF. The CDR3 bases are TGTGCCAGTAGTATAGTTGGTTTCGCGGGAACGGGGAATTCACCCCTCCACTTT.

CDR3 DNA: TGTGCCAGTAGTATAGACCCGACAGGGAGGTATGGCTACACCTTC. Its translation: CASSIDPTGRYGYTF. The gene calls are TRBV19 and TRBJ1-2; 7 nucleotides agree with TRBD1. The V gene end was trimmed by 0 bases and the J gene end by 5 bases; junction bases not matched to a gene: 6. Looked up from germline, CDR1 is LNHDA and CDR2 is SQIVND (reference sequence). The CDR3 sequence is 15 residues long.

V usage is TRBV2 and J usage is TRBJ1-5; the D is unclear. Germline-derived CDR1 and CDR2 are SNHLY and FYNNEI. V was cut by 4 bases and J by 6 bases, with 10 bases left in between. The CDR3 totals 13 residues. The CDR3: CASSVPPIQPQHF. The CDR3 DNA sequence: TGTGCCAGCAGTGTACCTCCAATTCAGCCCCAGCATTTT.

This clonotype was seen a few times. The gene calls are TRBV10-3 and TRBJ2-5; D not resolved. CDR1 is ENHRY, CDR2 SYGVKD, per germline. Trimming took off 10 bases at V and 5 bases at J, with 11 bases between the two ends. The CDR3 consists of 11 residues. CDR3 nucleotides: TGTGCCACCCTATCGGGCGAGACCCAGTACTTC. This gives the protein CATLSGETQYF.

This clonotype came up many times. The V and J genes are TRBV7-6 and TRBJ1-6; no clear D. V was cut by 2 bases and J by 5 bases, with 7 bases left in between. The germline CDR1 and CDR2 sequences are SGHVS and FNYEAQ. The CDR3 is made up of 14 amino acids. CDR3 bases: TGTGCCAGCAGCTTACGAGGGAATAATTCACCCCTCCACTTT. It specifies CASSLRGNNSPLHF. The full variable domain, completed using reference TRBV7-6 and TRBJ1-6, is GAGVSQSPRYKVTKRGQDVALRCDPISGHVSLYWYRQALGQGPEFLTYFNYEAQQDKSGLPNDRFSAERPEGSISTLTIQRTEQRDSAMYRCASSLRGNNSPLHFGNGTRLTVT.

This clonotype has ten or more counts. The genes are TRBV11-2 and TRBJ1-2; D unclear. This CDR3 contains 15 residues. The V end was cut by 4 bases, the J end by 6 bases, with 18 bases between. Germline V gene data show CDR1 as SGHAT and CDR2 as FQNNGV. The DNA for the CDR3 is TGTGCCAGCAGCTCCCAAGGCTCGACTTATGATGGCTACACCTTC. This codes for CASSSQGSTYDGYTF.

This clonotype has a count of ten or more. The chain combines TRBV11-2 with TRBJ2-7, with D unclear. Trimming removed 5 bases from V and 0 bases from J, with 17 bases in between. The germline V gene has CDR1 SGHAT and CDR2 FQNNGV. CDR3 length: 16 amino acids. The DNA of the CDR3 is TGTGCCAGCAGCCGCTTGGGAAGGTACCTCTCCTACGAGCAGTACTTC. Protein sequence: CASSRLGRYLSYEQYF.

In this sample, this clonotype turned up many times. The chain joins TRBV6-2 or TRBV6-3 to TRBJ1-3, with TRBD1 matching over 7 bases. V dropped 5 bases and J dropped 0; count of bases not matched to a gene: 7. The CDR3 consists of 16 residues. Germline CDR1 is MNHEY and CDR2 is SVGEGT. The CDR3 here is CASSRRDSTSGNTIYF. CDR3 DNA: TGTGCCAGCAGTAGACGGGACAGCACCTCTGGAAACACCATATATTTT.

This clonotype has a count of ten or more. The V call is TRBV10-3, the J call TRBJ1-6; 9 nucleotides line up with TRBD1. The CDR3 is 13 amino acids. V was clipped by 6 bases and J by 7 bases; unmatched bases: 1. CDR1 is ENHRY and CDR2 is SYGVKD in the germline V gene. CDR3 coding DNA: TGTGCCATCAGAGGACAGGGGAATTCACCCCTCCACTTT. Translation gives CAIRGQGNSPLHF.

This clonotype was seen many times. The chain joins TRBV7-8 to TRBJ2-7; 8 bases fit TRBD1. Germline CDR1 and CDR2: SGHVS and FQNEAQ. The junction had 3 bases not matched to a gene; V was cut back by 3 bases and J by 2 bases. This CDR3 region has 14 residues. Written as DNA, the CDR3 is TGTGCCAGCAGCTTGACGGGACAGGCCTACGAGCAGTACTTC. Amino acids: CASSLTGQAYEQYF.

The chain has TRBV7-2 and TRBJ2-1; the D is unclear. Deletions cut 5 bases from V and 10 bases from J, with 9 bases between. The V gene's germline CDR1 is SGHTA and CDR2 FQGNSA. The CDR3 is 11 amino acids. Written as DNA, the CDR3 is TGTGCCAGCAGCCCCATCCGGGAGCAGTTCTTC. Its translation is CASSPIREQFF.

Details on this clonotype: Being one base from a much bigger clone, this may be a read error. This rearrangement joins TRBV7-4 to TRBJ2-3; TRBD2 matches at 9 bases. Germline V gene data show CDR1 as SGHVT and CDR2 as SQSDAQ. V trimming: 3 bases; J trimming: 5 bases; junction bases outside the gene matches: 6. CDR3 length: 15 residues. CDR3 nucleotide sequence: TGTGCCAGCAGCTTCGGAGGCGGGAGGGGAGATACGCAGTATTTT. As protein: CASSFGGGRGDTQYF.

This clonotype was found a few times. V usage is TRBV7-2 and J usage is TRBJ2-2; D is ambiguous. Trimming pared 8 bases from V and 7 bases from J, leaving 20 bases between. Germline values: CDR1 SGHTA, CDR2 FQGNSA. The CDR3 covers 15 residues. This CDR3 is CASSPPTVFGGELFF. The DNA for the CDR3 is TGTGCCAGCTCCCCCCCGACTGTCTTTGGCGGGGAGCTGTTTTTT.

The CDR3 nucleotides are TGCAGTGGGACAAAGGGGACGCAAGAGACCCAGTACTTC. Protein product: CSGTKGTQETQYF. This chain connects TRBV20-1 to TRBJ2-5; TRBD1 or TRBD2 may be the D gene (5 bases each). Trimming took 7 bases from V and 2 from J, leaving 14 bases between them. The CDR3 sequence is 13 residues long. Germline assignment: CDR1 DFQATT and CDR2 SNEGSKA (reference sequence).

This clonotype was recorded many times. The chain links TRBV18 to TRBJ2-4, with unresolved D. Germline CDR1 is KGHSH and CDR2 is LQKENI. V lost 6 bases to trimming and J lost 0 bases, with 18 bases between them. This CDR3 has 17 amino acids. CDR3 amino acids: CASSNQEGLLAKNIQYF. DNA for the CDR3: TGTGCCAGCTCGAACCAGGAAGGGTTACTAGCCAAAAACATTCAGTACTTC. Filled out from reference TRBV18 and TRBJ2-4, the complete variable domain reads NAGVMQNPRHLVRRRGQEARLRCSPMKGHSHVYWYRQLPEEGLKFMVYLQKENIIDESGMPKERFSAEFPKEGPSILRIQQVVRGDSAAYFCASSNQEGLLAKNIQYFGAGTRLSVL.

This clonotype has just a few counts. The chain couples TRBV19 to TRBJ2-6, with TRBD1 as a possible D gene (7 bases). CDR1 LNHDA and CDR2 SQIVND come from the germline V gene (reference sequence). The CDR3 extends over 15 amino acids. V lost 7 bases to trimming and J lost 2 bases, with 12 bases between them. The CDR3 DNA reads TGTGCCAGTACCAGGGGGGTCCCTGGGGCCAACGTCCTGACTTTC. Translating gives CASTRGVPGANVLTF.

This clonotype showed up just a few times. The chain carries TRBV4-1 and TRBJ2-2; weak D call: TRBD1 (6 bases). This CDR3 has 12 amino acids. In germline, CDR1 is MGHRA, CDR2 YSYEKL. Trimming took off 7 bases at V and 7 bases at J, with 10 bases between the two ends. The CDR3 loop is CASNSGDGELFF. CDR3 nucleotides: TGCGCCAGCAACTCAGGGGACGGGGAGCTGTTTTTT.

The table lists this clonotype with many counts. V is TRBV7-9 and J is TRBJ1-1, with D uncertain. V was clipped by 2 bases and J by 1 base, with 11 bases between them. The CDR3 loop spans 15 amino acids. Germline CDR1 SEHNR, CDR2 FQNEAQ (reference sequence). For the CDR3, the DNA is TGTGCCAGCAGCTTAACGCACCACAAGAACACTGAAGCTTTCTTT. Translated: CASSLTHHKNTEAFF.

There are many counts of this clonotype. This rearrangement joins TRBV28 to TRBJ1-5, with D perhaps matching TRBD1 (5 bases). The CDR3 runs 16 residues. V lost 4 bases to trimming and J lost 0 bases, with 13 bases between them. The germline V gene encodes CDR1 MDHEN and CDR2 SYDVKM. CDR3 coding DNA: TGTGCCAGCAGTTCCCGGGACTGGTATAGCAATCAGCCCCAGCATTTT. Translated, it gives CASSSRDWYSNQPQHF. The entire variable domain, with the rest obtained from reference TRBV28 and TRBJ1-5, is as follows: DVKVTQSSRYLVKRTGEKVFLECVQDMDHENMFWYRQDPGLGLRLIYFSYDVKMKEKGDIPEGYSVSREKKERFSLILESASTNQTSMYLCASSSRDWYSNQPQHFGDGTRLSIL.

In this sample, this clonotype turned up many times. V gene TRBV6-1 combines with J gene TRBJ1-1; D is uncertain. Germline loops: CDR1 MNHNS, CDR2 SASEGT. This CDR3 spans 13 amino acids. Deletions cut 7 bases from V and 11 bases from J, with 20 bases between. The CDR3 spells CASTANPETEAFF. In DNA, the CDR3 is TGTGCCAGCACCGCCAACCCCGAAACCGAGGCTTTCTTT.

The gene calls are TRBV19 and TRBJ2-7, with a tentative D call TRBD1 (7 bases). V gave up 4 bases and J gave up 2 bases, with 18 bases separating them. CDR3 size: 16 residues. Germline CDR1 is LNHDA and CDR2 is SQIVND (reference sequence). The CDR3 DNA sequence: TGTGCCAGTAGTACCTTCCCAGGGGGACTCACCTACGAGCAGTACTTC. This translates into CASSTFPGGLTYEQYF.

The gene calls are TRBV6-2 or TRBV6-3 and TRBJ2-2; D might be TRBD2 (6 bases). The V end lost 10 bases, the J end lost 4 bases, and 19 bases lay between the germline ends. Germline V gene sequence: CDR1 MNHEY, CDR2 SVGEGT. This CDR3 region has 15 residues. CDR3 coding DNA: TGTGCCACGGGACTCCCTATCGATTCCACCGGGGAGCTGTTTTTT. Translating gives CATGLPIDSTGELFF.

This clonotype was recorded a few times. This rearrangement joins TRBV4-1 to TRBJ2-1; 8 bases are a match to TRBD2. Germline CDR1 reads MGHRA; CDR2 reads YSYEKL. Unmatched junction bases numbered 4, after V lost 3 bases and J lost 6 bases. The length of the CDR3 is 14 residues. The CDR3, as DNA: TGCGCCAGCAGCCATTCTACTAGCGGCAATGAGCAGTTCTTC. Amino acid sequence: CASSHSTSGNEQFF.

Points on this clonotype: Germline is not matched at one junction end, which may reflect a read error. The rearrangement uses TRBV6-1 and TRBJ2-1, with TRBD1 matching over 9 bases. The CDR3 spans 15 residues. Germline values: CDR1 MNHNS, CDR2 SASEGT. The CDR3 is CAGSSRDRDITEQFF. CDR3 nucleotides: TGTGCCGGCAGCTCCCGGGACAGGGACATTACGGAGCAGTTCTTC.

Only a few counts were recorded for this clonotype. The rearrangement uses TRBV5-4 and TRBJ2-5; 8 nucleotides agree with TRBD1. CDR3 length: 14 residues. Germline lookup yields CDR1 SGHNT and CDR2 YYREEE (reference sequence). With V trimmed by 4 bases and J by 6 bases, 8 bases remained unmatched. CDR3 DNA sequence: TGTGCCAGCAGCAGAGACAGGGGATGGAAGACCCAGTACTTC. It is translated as CASSRDRGWKTQYF. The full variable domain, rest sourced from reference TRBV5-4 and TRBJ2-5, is ETGVTQSPTHLIKTRGQQVTLRCSSQSGHNTVSWYQQALGQGPQFIFQYYREEENGRGNFPPRFSGLQFPNYSSELNVNALELDDSALYLCASSRDRGWKTQYFGPGTRLLVL.

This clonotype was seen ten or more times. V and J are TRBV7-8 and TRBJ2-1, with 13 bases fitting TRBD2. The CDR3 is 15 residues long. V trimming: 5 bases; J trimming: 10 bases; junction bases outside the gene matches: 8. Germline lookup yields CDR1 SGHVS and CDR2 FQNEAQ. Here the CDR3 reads CASSATSGRAHEQFF. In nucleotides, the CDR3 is TGTGCCAGCAGCGCAACTAGCGGGAGGGCCCACGAGCAGTTCTTC.

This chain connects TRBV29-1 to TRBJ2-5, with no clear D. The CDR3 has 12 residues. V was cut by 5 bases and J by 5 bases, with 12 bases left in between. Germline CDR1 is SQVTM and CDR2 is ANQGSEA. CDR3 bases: TGCAGCGTTTCGTTGGCGGCGGAGACCCAGTACTTC. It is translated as CSVSLAAETQYF.

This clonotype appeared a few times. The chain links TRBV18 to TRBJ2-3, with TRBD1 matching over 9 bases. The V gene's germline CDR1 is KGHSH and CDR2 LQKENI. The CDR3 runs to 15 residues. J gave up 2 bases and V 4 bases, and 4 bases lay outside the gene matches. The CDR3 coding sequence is TGTGCCAGCTCACTTGGGACAGGGACCACAGATACGCAGTATTTT. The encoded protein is CASSLGTGTTDTQYF.

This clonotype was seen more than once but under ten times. CDR3 residues: CASSNDRANTGELFF. CDR3 coding DNA: TGCGCCAGCAGCAACGACAGGGCGAACACCGGGGAGCTGTTTTTT. The J gene is TRBJ2-2, the V gene TRBV5-1, with 7 bases matching TRBD1. The germline V gene has CDR1 SGHRS and CDR2 YFSETQ. The CDR3 length is 15 residues. The ends lost 4 bases at V and 0 bases at J; junction bases unmatched: 3.

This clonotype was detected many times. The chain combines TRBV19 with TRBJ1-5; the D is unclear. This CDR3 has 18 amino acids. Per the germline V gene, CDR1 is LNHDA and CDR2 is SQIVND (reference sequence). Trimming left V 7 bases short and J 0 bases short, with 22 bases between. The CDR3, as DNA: TGTGCCAGTATGGTATGGACCTCTGGGCCCCTTAGCAATCAGCCCCAGCATTTT. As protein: CASMVWTSGPLSNQPQHF.

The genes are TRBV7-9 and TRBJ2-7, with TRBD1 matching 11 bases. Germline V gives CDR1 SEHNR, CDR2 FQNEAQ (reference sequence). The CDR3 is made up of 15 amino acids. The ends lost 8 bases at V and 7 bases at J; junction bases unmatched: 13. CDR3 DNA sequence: TGTGCCAGCTCCCTCCGGGGGACAGGGGGAGGGGAGCAGTACTTC. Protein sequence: CASSLRGTGGGEQYF.